This T cell receptor beta chain was observed in a study of T cell changes during pregnancy in multiple sclerosis. Germline lookup yields CDR1 SGHVS and CDR2 FQNEAQ. CDR3 size: 20 residues. V lost 4 bases and J 4 bases, leaving 28 bases between the germline ends. This table comes from immunoSEQ multiplex PCR, and its TCRdb copy is limited to in-frame clones, with some not included. This table has approximately 64,000 clones, 90% appearing once. Sequences were derived from peripheral blood, sampled in the second trimester of pregnancy. The TCR originated in a female donor in good health, enrolled as a control in a pregnancy study. The chain recombines TRBV7-8 with TRBJ1-4; D gene ambiguous. The CDR3 DNA is TGTGCCAGCAGCTCCAACAATGAGGCGGTGTTCCCGAGCTTTAATGAAAAACTGTTTTTT. Protein product: CASSSNNEAVFPSFNEKLFF.